The 30 T cell receptor beta chains below were found in one sample sequenced in a study of shared clonotypes between healthy human individuals. Method: immunoSEQ multiplex PCR; TCRdb's copy keeps in-frame clones and lacks some. Here the sample spans 1.4 million to 1.5 million clones, approximately 97% being singletons. Sequenced material: naive CD4+ T cells sorted from blood. The subset was: CD45RA+ positively selected. These TCRs come from a man aged 30 to 39 in good health.

The chain joins TRBV18 to TRBJ1-1; D is unclear. The CDR3 is 12 amino acids. Between the trimmed V and J ends, which lost 5 bases and 1 base, there was a span of 5 bases. Germline V gene lookup returns CDR1 KGHSH and CDR2 LQKENI. The CDR3 sequence is CASSSENTEAFF. CDR3 nucleotides: TGTGCCAGCTCAAGCGAGAACACTGAAGCTTTCTTT.

This chain joins TRBV27 and TRBJ1-3; D gene uncertain. This CDR3 is built from 15 residues. V was cut by 6 bases and J by 0 bases, with 12 bases left in between. CDR1 is MNHEY and CDR2 is SMNVEV in the germline V gene (reference sequence). CDR3 residues: CASRPHRSSGNTIYF. The DNA for the CDR3 is TGTGCCAGCAGACCCCACAGAAGCTCTGGAAACACCATATATTTT.

The rearrangement joins TRBV9 to TRBJ2-3; D call uncertain. Trimming removed 4 bases from V and 6 bases from J, with 12 bases in between. The germline CDR1 and CDR2 sequences are SGDLS and YYNGEE. CDR3 length: 13 residues. CDR3 bases: TGTGCCAGCAGCTCAAACCCTTTGGATACGCAGTATTTT. This encodes CASSSNPLDTQYF.

This chain joins TRBV19 and TRBJ1-4, with D hard to call. The CDR3 has 13 residues. Trimming took 9 bases from V and 11 from J, leaving 19 bases between them. Germline CDR1 reads LNHDA; CDR2 reads SQIVND (reference sequence). The CDR3, as DNA: TGTGCCAGCCGTAAGCCCGGGATTGGGAAACTGTTTTTT. Translated, it gives CASRKPGIGKLFF.

This chain links TRBV6-5 with TRBJ1-4; 7 nucleotides align to TRBD1. After removal of 4 bases from V and 5 bases from J, the junction contained 10 bases not matched to a gene. This CDR3 is built from 16 residues. Germline loops: CDR1 MNHEY, CDR2 SVGAGI. The CDR3 protein is CASSSRDSALNEKLFF. The CDR3 DNA follows: TGTGCCAGCAGTTCCCGGGACAGCGCACTAAATGAAAAACTGTTTTTT.

The chain couples TRBV18 to TRBJ2-5; 7 positions match TRBD1. Germline assignment: CDR1 KGHSH and CDR2 LQKENI. The CDR3 is 14 amino acids. V gave up 3 bases and J gave up 4 bases; unmatched junction bases: 5. CDR3 residues: CASSPQGDLETQYF. The CDR3 nucleotides read TGTGCCAGCTCACCCCAGGGGGATCTAGAGACCCAGTACTTC.

This clone was seen once. The same CDR3 arises from other DNA sequences in this sample as well. This chain joins TRBV4-1 and TRBJ2-5; D possibly corresponds to TRBD1 (6 bases). Germline V gives CDR1 MGHRA, CDR2 YSYEKL. The CDR3 runs to 13 residues. V was cut by 1 base and J by 4 bases, with 7 bases left in between. This CDR3 is CASSQVGGETQYF. The CDR3 DNA reads TGCGCCAGCAGCCAAGTAGGGGGAGAGACCCAGTACTTC.

V gene TRBV18 combines with J gene TRBJ2-1, with D tentatively TRBD1 (6 bases). The CDR3 runs 16 residues. Trimming shortened V by 3 bases and J by 4 bases, and 16 bases separated the two germline ends. The germline V gene encodes CDR1 KGHSH and CDR2 LQKENI. CDR3: CASSPANRDIYNEQFF. CDR3 DNA sequence: TGTGCCAGCTCACCGGCAAACCGGGACATATACAATGAGCAGTTCTTC.

As regards this clone: Different DNA sequences within this sample yield the same CDR3. The chain joins TRBV9 to TRBJ2-2, with D unresolved. Trimming stripped 0 bases from V and 7 bases from J, with 4 bases between. The CDR3 spans 12 residues. Germline V CDR1 and CDR2: SGDLS, YYNGEE. CDR3 coding DNA: TGTGCCAGCAGCGTAGGAGTCGGGGAGCTGTTTTTT. This encodes CASSVGVGELFF.

This sequence joins TRBV18 and TRBJ2-7; possible D gene TRBD1, 6 bases. The CDR3 has 18 amino acids. Trimming pared 0 bases from V and 0 bases from J, leaving 18 bases between. Germline V gives CDR1 KGHSH, CDR2 LQKENI. The CDR3 bases are TGTGCCAGCTCACCACCTCAATCAGGCAGGGGAAGCTCCTACGAGCAGTACTTC. It is translated as CASSPPQSGRGSSYEQYF.

The V gene is TRBV6-6, the J gene TRBJ2-7, with 8 bases aligning to TRBD2. This CDR3 is 15 amino acids long. V gave up 6 bases and J gave up 4 bases; unmatched junction bases: 11. The germline V gene has CDR1 MNHNY and CDR2 SVGAGI (reference sequence). CDR3 nucleotide sequence: TGTGCCAGCAGATCAGGGACTAGGGTTCCTTACGAGCAGTACTTC. Amino acid sequence: CASRSGTRVPYEQYF.

The chain carries TRBV28 and TRBJ2-1; D is uncertain. V lost 6 bases to trimming and J lost 6 bases, with 9 bases between them. The CDR3 contains 12 residues. Germline CDR1 MDHEN, CDR2 SYDVKM. The CDR3 here is CASSPPINEQFF. CDR3 coding DNA: TGTGCCAGCAGCCCCCCAATCAATGAGCAGTTCTTC.

V gene TRBV9 combines with J gene TRBJ2-3, with 8 bases lining up with TRBD2. V trimming: 0 bases; J trimming: 4 bases; junction bases outside the gene matches: 7. This CDR3 comprises 16 residues. Germline CDR1 is SGDLS and CDR2 is YYNGEE. The CDR3 DNA is TGTGCCAGCAGCGTAGCTAGCGGGTCCTCCCCAGATACGCAGTATTTT. It encodes CASSVASGSSPDTQYF. Full variable domain (missing parts from reference TRBV9 and TRBJ2-3): DSGVTQTPKHLITATGQRVTLRCSPRSGDLSVYWYQQSLDQGLQFLIQYYNGEERAKGNILERFSAQQFPDLHSELNLSSLELGDSALYFCASSVASGSSPDTQYFGPGTRLTVL.

This chain uses TRBV5-1 with TRBJ2-3; 8 nucleotides match TRBD2. CDR3 length: 15 amino acids. Germline-derived CDR1 and CDR2 are SGHRS and YFSETQ. Trimming removed 2 bases from V and 1 base from J; junction bases left unmatched: 3. CDR3 bases: TGCGCCAGCAGCTTAGCGGGAGATCGCACAGATACGCAGTATTTT. It yields the protein CASSLAGDRTDTQYF.

J is TRBJ1-5 and V is TRBV4-3; D is unclear. This CDR3 comprises 14 residues. V was shortened by 0 bases and J by 2 bases, with 5 bases between the two germline ends. The V gene's germline CDR1 is LGHNA and CDR2 YSLEER. The CDR3 is CASSQDFGNQPQHF. The CDR3 DNA reads TGCGCCAGCAGCCAAGATTTTGGCAATCAGCCCCAGCATTTT.

The chain is built from TRBV6-6 and TRBJ2-1; 7 bases fit TRBD2. This CDR3 is 15 amino acids long. V lost 2 bases, J lost 5 bases, and 6 bases stayed unmatched. Germline values: CDR1 MNHNY, CDR2 SVGAGI (reference sequence). The CDR3 sequence is CASSYTPGTNNEQFF. Here the CDR3 DNA reads TGTGCCAGCAGTTACACCCCCGGGACTAACAATGAGCAGTTCTTC.

V is TRBV7-2 and J is TRBJ2-3; unclear D gene. CDR3 size: 12 residues. Germline V lookup: CDR1 SGHTA, CDR2 FQGNSA. Trimming took 4 bases from V and 6 from J, leaving 8 bases between them. The CDR3 loop is CASSYRTDTQYF. The DNA for the CDR3 is TGTGCCAGCAGCTATCGGACGGATACGCAGTATTTT.

Regarding this clone: Distinct nucleotide sequences in the sample also encode this CDR3. The chain links TRBV5-1 to TRBJ1-1, with D unclear. CDR3 length: 14 amino acids. V lost 0 bases and J 1 base, leaving 7 bases between the germline ends. Per the germline V gene, CDR1 is SGHRS and CDR2 is YFSETQ. CDR3 DNA sequence: TGCGCCAGCAGCTTGGGTGCGGAGAACACTGAAGCTTTCTTT. Protein product: CASSLGAENTEAFF.

The V and J genes are TRBV30 and TRBJ2-7; D tentatively reads TRBD1 or TRBD2 (5 bases each). The length of the CDR3 is 17 residues. Trimming took off 0 bases at V and 3 bases at J, with 21 bases between the two ends. Germline V gives CDR1 GTSNPN, CDR2 SVGIG (reference sequence). DNA of the CDR3: TGTGCCTGGAGTGTATACTCGGGGCCAAAGGGGAACTACGAGCAGTACTTC. It encodes CAWSVYSGPKGNYEQYF.

The V gene is TRBV11-1, the J gene TRBJ1-2; a weak D match, TRBD1 (5 bases). V dropped 3 bases and J dropped 3 bases, with 8 bases sitting between them. The CDR3 consists of 13 residues. Germline CDR1 reads SGHAT; CDR2 reads FQDESV (reference sequence). This CDR3 reads CASSFGGDYGYTF. The CDR3, as DNA: TGTGCCAGCAGCTTTGGAGGGGACTATGGCTACACCTTC.

This clone has a single count. This chain connects TRBV5-1 to TRBJ2-1, with D hard to call. Looked up from germline, CDR1 is SGHRS and CDR2 is YFSETQ. The CDR3 spans 14 residues. The V end was cut by 7 bases, the J end by 5 bases, with 16 bases between. The CDR3 sequence: CASRPLPLDNEQFF. The CDR3 coding sequence is TGCGCCAGCCGCCCTCTTCCCCTCGACAATGAGCAGTTCTTC.

This clone has more than one count but fewer than ten. This specimen includes other DNA sequences encoding the same CDR3. V usage is TRBV18 and J usage is TRBJ1-1, with D possibly matching TRBD1 (5 bases). Germline loops: CDR1 KGHSH, CDR2 LQKENI. V lost 4 bases and J 1 base, leaving 10 bases between the germline ends. The CDR3 runs to 14 residues. CDR3 nucleotides: TGTGCCAGCTCACGCGACAGAGAGAACACTGAAGCTTTCTTT. Translated, it gives CASSRDRENTEAFF.

The genes are TRBV19 and TRBJ2-1, with 7 bases that match TRBD2. Germline loops: CDR1 LNHDA, CDR2 SQIVND (reference sequence). The J segment lost 5 bases and the V segment lost 9 bases, leaving 10 bases of the junction unmatched. The length of the CDR3 is 14 residues. The CDR3 DNA reads TGTGCCAGCCGGCCGGGGACTACCGACAATGAGCAGTTCTTC. It is translated as CASRPGTTDNEQFF.

The chain links TRBV27 to TRBJ2-7; 8 bases line up with TRBD2. Looked up from germline, CDR1 is MNHEY and CDR2 is SMNVEV (reference sequence). V was pared by 6 bases and J by 0 bases, with 4 bases of the junction left unmatched. The CDR3 spans 14 residues. The CDR3 sequence: CASRLAGPSYEQYF. In nucleotides, the CDR3 is TGTGCCAGCAGGTTAGCGGGACCCTCCTACGAGCAGTACTTC.

V usage is TRBV2 and J usage is TRBJ2-7; D is perhaps TRBD1 (6 bases). CDR1 is SNHLY, CDR2 FYNNEI, per germline. The ends were cut back, 8 bases at V and 2 bases at J, with 13 bases in the middle. The CDR3 consists of 13 residues. CDR3 sequence: CASSETGPYEQYF. CDR3 coding DNA: TGTGCCAGCTCTGAGACAGGACCCTACGAGCAGTACTTC.

To note about this clone: Germline is not matched at one junction end, which may reflect a read error. Within the sample, other DNA sequences also encode this same CDR3. The rearrangement joins TRBV18 to TRBJ2-7, with D hard to call. The germline gives CDR1 KGHSH, CDR2 LQKENI. This CDR3 has 12 amino acids. Here the CDR3 reads CASSPPSSEQYF. The CDR3 coding sequence is TGTGCCAGCTCACCACCATCCTCCGAGCAGTACTTC.

This chain connects TRBV15 to TRBJ2-3, with a weak D call TRBD2 (5 bases). V gave up 4 bases and J gave up 1 base, with 9 bases separating them. The germline CDR1 and CDR2 sequences are LNHNV and YYDKDF (reference sequence). The CDR3 extends over 14 amino acids. The CDR3 DNA sequence: TGTGCCACCAGCATCCTAGCAGGCACAGATACGCAGTATTTT. It encodes CATSILAGTDTQYF.

The chain joins TRBV5-1 to TRBJ2-1; tentatively, D is TRBD1 (6 bases). CDR1 SGHRS and CDR2 YFSETQ come from the germline V gene. The CDR3 covers 17 residues. Trimming shortened V by 3 bases and J by 0 bases, and 16 bases separated the two germline ends. The CDR3 loop is CASSSGQGQSSYNEQFF. The CDR3, as DNA: TGCGCCAGCAGCTCGGGTCAGGGACAAAGCTCCTACAATGAGCAGTTCTTC.

The rearrangement uses TRBV6-6 and TRBJ2-5; D possibly corresponds to TRBD2 (6 bases). The CDR3 extends over 12 amino acids. The V end lost 6 bases, the J end lost 4 bases, and 9 bases lay between the germline ends. Germline-derived CDR1 and CDR2 are MNHNY and SVGAGI (reference sequence). This CDR3 reads CASSKGGETQYF. The CDR3 DNA reads as TGTGCCAGCAGCAAGGGAGGAGAGACCCAGTACTTC.

This rearrangement joins TRBV29-1 to TRBJ2-3; D is uncertain. Germline lookup yields CDR1 SQVTM and CDR2 ANQGSEA. The CDR3 spans 13 residues. V lost 6 bases and J 2 bases, leaving 12 bases between the germline ends. The CDR3 DNA follows: TGCAGCGTCCCGGACCCTGACACAGATACGCAGTATTTT. Translation: CSVPDPDTDTQYF.